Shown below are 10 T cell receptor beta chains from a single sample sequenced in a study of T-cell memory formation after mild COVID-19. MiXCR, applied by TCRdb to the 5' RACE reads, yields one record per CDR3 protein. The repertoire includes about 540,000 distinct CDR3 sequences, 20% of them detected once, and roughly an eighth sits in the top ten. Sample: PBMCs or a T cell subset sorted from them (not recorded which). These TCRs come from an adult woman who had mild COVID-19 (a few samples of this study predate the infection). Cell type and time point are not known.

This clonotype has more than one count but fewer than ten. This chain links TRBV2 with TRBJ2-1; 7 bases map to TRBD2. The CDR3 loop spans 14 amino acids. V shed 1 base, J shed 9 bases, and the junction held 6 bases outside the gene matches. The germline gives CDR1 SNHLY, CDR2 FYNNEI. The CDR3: CASSEGTSLGEQFF. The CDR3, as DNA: TGTGCCAGCAGTGAAGGGACTAGTCTAGGTGAGCAGTTCTTC.

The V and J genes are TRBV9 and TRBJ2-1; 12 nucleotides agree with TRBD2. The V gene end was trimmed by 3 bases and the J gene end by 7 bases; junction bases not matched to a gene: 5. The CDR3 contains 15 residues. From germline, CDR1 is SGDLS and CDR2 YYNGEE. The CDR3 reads CASSASGTSGNEQFF. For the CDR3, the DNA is TGTGCCAGCAGCGCCTCCGGGACTAGCGGGAATGAGCAGTTCTTC.

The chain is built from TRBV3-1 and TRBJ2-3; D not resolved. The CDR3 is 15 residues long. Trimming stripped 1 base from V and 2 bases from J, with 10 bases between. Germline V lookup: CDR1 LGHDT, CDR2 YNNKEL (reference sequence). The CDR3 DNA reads TGTGCCAGCAGCCAAGTCCAAGCTCCCACAGATACGCAGTATTTT. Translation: CASSQVQAPTDTQYF.

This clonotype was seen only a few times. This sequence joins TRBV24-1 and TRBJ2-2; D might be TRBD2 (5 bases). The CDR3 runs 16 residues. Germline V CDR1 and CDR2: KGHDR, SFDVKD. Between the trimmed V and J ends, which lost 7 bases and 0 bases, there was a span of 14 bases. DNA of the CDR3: TGTGCCACCAGCTTGCCAGGAGGATCGAACACCGGGGAGCTGTTTTTT. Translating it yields CATSLPGGSNTGELFF.

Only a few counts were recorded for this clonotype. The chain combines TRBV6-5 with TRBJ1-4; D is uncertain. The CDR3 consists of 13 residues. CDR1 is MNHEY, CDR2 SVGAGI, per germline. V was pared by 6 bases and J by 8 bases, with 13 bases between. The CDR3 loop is CASRMEAVEKLFF. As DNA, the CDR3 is TGTGCCAGCAGGATGGAGGCGGTGGAAAAACTGTTTTTT.

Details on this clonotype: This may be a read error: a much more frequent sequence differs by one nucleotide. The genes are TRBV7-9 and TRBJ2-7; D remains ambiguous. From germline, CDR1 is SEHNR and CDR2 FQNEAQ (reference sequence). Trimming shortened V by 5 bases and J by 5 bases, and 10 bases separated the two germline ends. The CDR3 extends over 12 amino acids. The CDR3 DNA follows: TGTGCCAGCAGCCCCGCCCCAGACGAGCAGTACTTC. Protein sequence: CASSPAPDEQYF.

The CDR3 reads CASSADTLGYEQYF. In DNA form, the CDR3 reads TGTGCCAGCAGCGCCGATACATTGGGCTACGAGCAGTACTTC. The V and J genes are TRBV9 and TRBJ2-7, with D unclear. V was shortened by 3 bases and J by 3 bases, with 13 bases between the two germline ends. The CDR3 has 14 residues. From germline, CDR1 is SGDLS and CDR2 YYNGEE.

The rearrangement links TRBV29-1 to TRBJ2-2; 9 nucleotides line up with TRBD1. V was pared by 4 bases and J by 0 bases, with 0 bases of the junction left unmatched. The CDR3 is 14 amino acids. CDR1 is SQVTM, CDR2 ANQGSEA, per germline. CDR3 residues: CSVGQGANTGELFF. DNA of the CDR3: TGCAGCGTTGGACAGGGGGCGAACACCGGGGAGCTGTTTTTT.

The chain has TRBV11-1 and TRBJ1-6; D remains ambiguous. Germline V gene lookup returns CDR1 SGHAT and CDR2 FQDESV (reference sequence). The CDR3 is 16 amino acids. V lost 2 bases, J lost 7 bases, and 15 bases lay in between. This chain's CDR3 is CASSLSRRAANSPLHF. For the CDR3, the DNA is TGTGCCAGCAGCTTATCCCGACGGGCAGCGAATTCACCCCTCCACTTT. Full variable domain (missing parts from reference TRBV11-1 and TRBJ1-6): EAEVAQSPRYKITEKSQAVAFWCDPISGHATLYWYRQILGQGPELLVQFQDESVVDDSQLPKDRFSAERLKGVDSTLKIQPAELGDSAMYLCASSLSRRAANSPLHFGNGTRLTVT.

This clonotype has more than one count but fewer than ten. The CDR3 DNA follows: TGTGCCAGCAGTGAGGCCTACTATGGCTACACCTTC. This codes for CASSEAYYGYTF. V is TRBV6-1 and J is TRBJ1-2; D uncertain. There are 12 residues in the CDR3. Trimming pared 3 bases from V and 3 bases from J, leaving 5 bases between. CDR1 is MNHNS and CDR2 is SASEGT in the germline V gene.